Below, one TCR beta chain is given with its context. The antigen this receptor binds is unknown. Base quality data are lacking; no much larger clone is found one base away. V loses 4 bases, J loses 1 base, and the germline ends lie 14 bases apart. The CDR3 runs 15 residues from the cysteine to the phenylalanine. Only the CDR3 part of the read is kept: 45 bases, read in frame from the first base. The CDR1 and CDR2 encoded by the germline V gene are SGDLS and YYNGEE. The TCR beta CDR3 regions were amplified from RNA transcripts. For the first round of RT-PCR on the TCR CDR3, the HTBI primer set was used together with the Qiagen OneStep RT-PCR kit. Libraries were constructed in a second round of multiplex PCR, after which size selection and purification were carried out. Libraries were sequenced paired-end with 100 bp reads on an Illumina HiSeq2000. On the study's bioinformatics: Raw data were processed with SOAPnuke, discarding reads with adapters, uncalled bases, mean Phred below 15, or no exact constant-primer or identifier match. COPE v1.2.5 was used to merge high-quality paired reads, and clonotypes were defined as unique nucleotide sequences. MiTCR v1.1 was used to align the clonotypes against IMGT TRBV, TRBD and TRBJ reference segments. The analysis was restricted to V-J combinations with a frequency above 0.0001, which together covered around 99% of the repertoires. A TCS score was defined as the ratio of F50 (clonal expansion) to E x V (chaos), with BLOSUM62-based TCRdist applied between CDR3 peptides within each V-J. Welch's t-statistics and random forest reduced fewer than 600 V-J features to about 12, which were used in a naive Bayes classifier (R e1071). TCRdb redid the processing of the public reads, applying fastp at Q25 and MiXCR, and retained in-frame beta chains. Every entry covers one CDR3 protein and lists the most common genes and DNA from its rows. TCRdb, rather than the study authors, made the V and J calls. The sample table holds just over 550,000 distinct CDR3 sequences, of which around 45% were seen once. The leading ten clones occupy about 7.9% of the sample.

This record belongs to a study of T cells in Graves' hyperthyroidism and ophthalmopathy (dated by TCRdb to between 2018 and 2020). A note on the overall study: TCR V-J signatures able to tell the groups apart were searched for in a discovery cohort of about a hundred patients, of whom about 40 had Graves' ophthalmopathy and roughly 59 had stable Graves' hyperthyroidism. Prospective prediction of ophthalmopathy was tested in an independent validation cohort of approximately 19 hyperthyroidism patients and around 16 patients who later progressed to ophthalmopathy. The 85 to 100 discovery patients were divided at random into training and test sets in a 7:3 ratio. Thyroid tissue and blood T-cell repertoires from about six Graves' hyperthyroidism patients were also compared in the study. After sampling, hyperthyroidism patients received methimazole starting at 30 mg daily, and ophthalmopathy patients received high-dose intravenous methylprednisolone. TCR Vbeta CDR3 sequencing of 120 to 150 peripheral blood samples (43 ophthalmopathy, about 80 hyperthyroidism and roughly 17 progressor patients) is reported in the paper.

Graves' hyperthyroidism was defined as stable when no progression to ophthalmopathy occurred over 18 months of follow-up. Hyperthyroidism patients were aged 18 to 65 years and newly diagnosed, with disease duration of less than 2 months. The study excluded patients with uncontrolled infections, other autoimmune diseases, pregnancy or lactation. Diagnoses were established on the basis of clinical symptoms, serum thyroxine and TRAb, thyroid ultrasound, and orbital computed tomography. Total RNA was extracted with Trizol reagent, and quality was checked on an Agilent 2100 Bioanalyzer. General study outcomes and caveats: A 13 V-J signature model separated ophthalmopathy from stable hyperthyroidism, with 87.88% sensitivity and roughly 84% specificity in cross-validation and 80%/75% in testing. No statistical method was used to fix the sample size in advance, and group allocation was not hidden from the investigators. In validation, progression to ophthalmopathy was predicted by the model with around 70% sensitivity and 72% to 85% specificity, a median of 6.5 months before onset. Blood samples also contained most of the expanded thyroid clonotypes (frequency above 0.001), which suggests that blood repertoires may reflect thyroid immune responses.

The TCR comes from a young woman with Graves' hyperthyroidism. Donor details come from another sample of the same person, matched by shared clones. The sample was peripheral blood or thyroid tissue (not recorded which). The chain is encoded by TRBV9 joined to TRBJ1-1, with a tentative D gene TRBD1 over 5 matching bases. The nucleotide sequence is TGTGCCAGCAGCCCCCAAACTCAGGGGAACACTGAAGCTTTCTTT. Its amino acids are CASSPQTQGNTEAFF. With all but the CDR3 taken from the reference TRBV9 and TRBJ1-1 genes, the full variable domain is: DSGVTQTPKHLITATGQRVTLRCSPRSGDLSVYWYQQSLDQGLQFLIQYYNGEERAKGNILERFSAQQFPDLHSELNLSSLELGDSALYFCASSPQTQGNTEAFFGQGTRLTVV.